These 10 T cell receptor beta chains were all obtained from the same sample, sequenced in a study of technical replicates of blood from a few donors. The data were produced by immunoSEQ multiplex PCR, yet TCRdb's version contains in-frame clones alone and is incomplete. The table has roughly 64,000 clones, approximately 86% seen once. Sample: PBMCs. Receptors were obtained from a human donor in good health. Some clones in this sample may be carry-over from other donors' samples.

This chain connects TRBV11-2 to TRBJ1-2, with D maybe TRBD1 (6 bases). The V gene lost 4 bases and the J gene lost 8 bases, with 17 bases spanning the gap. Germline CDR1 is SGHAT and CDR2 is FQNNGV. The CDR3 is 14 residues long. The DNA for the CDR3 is TGTGCCAGCAGCTCCTGGGGGGGGCCGAGAGGCTACACCTTC. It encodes CASSSWGGPRGYTF.

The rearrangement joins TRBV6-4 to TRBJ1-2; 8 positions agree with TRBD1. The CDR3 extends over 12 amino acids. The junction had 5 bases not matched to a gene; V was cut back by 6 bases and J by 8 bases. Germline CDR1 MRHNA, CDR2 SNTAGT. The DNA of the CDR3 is TGTGCCAGCAGCGACAGGGGAATAGGCTACACCTTC. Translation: CASSDRGIGYTF.

The CDR3 is CASSQGQVASYEQYF. CDR3 coding DNA: TGTGCCAGCAGCCAGGGGCAGGTCGCCTCCTACGAGCAGTACTTC. J is TRBJ2-7 and V is TRBV7-9, with D possibly matching TRBD1 (6 bases). Trimming took off 5 bases at V and 0 bases at J, with 14 bases between the two ends. CDR3 length: 15 amino acids. In germline, CDR1 is SEHNR, CDR2 FQNEAQ (reference sequence).

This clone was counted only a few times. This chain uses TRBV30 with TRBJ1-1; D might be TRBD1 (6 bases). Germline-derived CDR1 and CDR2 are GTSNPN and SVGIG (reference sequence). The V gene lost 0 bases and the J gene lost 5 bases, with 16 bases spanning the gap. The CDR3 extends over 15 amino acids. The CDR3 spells CAWSVLGRGRTEAFF. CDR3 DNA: TGTGCCTGGAGTGTTCTAGGGAGGGGGAGGACTGAAGCTTTCTTT.

CDR3 region: CSPLTGTGGNEQFF. CDR3 coding DNA: TGCAGCCCCTTGACCGGGACAGGGGGCAATGAGCAGTTCTTC. The J gene is TRBJ2-1, the V gene TRBV29-1, with 11 bases aligning to TRBD1. V gave up 8 bases and J gave up 6 bases; unmatched junction bases: 9. Germline V CDR1 and CDR2: SQVTM, ANQGSEA. The CDR3 has 14 residues.

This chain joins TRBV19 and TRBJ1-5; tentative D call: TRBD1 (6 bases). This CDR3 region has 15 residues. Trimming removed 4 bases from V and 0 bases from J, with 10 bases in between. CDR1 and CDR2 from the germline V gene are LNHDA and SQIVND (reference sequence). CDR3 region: CASSTRDNSNQPQHF. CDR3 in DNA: TGTGCCAGTAGTACGAGGGACAATAGCAATCAGCCCCAGCATTTT.

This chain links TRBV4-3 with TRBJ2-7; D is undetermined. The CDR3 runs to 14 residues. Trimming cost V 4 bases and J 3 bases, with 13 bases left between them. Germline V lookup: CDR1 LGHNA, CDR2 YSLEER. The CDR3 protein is CASSPSTGFYEQYF. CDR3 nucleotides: TGCGCCAGCAGCCCGAGCACCGGGTTCTACGAGCAGTACTTC.

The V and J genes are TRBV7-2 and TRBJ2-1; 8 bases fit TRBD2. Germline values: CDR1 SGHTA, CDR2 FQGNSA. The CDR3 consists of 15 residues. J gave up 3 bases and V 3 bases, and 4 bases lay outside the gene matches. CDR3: CASSFSGTSYNEQFF. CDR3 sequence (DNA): TGTGCCAGCAGCTTTAGCGGGACAAGCTACAATGAGCAGTTCTTC.

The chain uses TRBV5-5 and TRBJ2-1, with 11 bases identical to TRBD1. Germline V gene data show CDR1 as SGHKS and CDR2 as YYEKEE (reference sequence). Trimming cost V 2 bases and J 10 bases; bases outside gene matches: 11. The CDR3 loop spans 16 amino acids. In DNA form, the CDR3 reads TGTGCCAGCAGCTTCCCTGCGTCCGGACAGGGGGCCGAGCAGTTCTTC. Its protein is CASSFPASGQGAEQFF. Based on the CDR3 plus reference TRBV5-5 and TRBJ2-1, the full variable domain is DAGVTQSPTHLIKTRGQQVTLRCSPISGHKSVSWYQQVLGQGPQFIFQYYEKEERGRGNFPDRFSARQFPNYSSELNVNALLLGDSALYLCASSFPASGQGAEQFFGPGTRLTVL.

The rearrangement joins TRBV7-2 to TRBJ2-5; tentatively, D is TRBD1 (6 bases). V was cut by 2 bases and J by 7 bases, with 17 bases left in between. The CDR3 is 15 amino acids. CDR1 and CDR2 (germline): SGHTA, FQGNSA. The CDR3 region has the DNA TGTGCCAGCAGCTTACCCCGGGACAAGGCCGGGACCCAGTACTTC. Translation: CASSLPRDKAGTQYF. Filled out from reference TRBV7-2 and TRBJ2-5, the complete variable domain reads GAGVSQSPSNKVTEKGKDVELRCDPISGHTALYWYRQSLGQGLEFLIYFQGNSAPDKSGLPSDRFSAERTGGSVSTLTIQRTQQEDSAVYLCASSLPRDKAGTQYFGPGTRLLVL.